This section outlines one T cell receptor (beta chain) sequence together with its context. The germline V and J ends were trimmed by 0 bases and 2 bases, with 8 bases remaining between them. The CDR3 has 14 amino acids. Germline lookup yields CDR1 SGHRS and CDR2 YFSETQ. Using immunoSEQ multiplex PCR, the repertoire was profiled, and TCRdb retains in-frame clones only, with some absent. The data show 20,000 to 30,000 clones, approximately 86% seen once. The sample comes from a study of PD-L1 blockade in urothelial cancer. All patients carried locally advanced or metastatic urothelial carcinoma. V and J are TRBV5-1 and TRBJ2-5; D gene uncertain. The sequences come from PBMCs, collected around atezolizumab (anti-PD-L1) treatment. The clonotype originates from a man aged 60-69 years with urothelial cancer. The CDR3 loop reads CASSLAATQETQYF. The CDR3 nucleotides read TGCGCCAGCAGCTTGGCTGCGACTCAAGAGACCCAGTACTTC.